Given below is one T cell receptor (beta chain) in context. Per the original data handling: Amplification of reference gene primers provided the estimated nucleated cell counts. Sequenced by immunoSEQ multiplex PCR; TCRdb stores in-frame clones only, minus some. Clone size and V and J calls were adopted from that table, with D and trimming inferred from the DNA. The table has over 200,000 clones, approximately 86% seen once. These data originate in a study of blood T cell repertoires in COVID-19. Study-wide background: The United States, Italy and Spain provided the acute and convalescent COVID-19 samples. The analysed material was cDNA or gDNA that came from T cells, B-cell-depleted T cells, or PBMCs.

The germline V gene has CDR1 KGHSH and CDR2 LQKENI. The CDR3 is 18 amino acids. Losses at the gene ends were 5 bases for V and 10 bases for J; bases not matched to a gene: 14. The TCR comes from a middle-aged man who had recovered from COVID-19. Sample: peripheral blood. The V and J genes are TRBV18 and TRBJ2-1, with 16 positions matching TRBD2. DNA for the CDR3: TGTGCCAGCTCATCAATTACCGTCGGGACTAGCGGGAGGGCGGAGCAGTTCTTC. Translating it yields CASSSITVGTSGRAEQFF.